This T cell receptor beta chain was retrieved from a study of shared clonotypes between healthy human individuals. About the study: The study drew on two women and a few men aged 18 to 49 as donors.

When replicate PCRs were run on sorted subsets, they used about 220 ng DNA, tens of thousands of T cell genomes. Methods used by the authors: Filtering differed for immunoSEQ, which gave only junction sequences without quality scores. Libraries were prepared by immunoSEQ multiplex PCR; TCRdb keeps only in-frame clonotypes and omits some of them. D and trimming were read from the DNA, whereas the V and J calls and clone size are those reported in that table. The sample contains approximately 980,000 clones, around 80% of which appear only once. In regard to this clone: The antigen is not known.

Study-wide findings and caveats: Blood was the sole source, and tissue repertoires probably differ.

J gave up 12 bases and V 0 bases, and 5 bases lay outside the gene matches. The CDR3 contains 13 residues. Germline V gene sequence: CDR1 ENHRY, CDR2 SYGVKD. Material: memory CD4+ T cells sorted from blood. Subset indicated: CD45RA-negative fraction. The chain employs TRBV10-3 and TRBJ2-1; 7 bases fit TRBD2. The receptor's source is a man aged 18 to 29 in good health. In nucleotides, the CDR3 is TGTGCCATCAGTGAGTCGGCGGGAGAGGCGCAGTTCTTC. Its translation is CAISESAGEAQFF.